The next 9 T cell receptor beta chains were all read from a single sample in a study of T cells in localized non-small cell lung cancer. Sequenced by immunoSEQ multiplex PCR; TCRdb stores in-frame clones only, minus some. The sample holds 25,000 to 30,000 clones; roughly 89% are singletons and the top ten take 2.8%. Sequencing used peripheral blood, obtained before any cancer treatment. The source is a woman between 18 and 49 years old with stage I lung adenocarcinoma.

The chain uses TRBV30 and TRBJ1-3; D might be TRBD1 (5 bases). V dropped 3 bases and J dropped 0 bases, with 12 bases sitting between them. Germline V gene lookup returns CDR1 GTSNPN and CDR2 SVGIG (reference sequence). The CDR3 runs 15 residues. The CDR3 protein is CAWRKGQTSGNTIYF. CDR3 coding DNA: TGTGCCTGGAGGAAGGGGCAAACCTCTGGAAACACCATATATTTT.

The V and J genes are TRBV10-2 and TRBJ1-4; 10 positions match TRBD1. Germline assignment: CDR1 WSHSY and CDR2 SAAADI. The V segment lost 3 bases and the J segment 8 bases; nucleotides outside the gene matches: 6. The CDR3 totals 15 residues. The CDR3 DNA follows: TGCGCCAGCAGTGATGGACAGGGGGTAGGCGAAAAACTGTTTTTT. It encodes CASSDGQGVGEKLFF.

This clone was seen just once. The chain is built from TRBV7-6 and TRBJ1-5, with 7 bases matching TRBD1. With 2 bases clipped from V and 0 bases from J, the junction kept 16 bases outside the gene matches. The CDR3 has 20 amino acids. Germline CDR1 and CDR2: SGHVS and FNYEAQ. The CDR3 loop is CASSLYSGTDKFYSNQPQHF. The CDR3 DNA reads TGTGCCAGCAGCTTATACTCCGGGACAGATAAATTTTATAGCAATCAGCCCCAGCATTTT.

This clone has only one observation. The gene calls are TRBV4-1 and TRBJ2-4; TRBD1 is a possible D gene (5 bases). CDR3 size: 16 residues. V dropped 2 bases and J dropped 3 bases, with 14 bases sitting between them. Germline V CDR1 and CDR2: MGHRA, YSYEKL. The CDR3 sequence: CASSQTEGVNKNIQYF. The CDR3 coding sequence is TGCGCCAGCAGCCAAACTGAAGGGGTGAACAAAAACATTCAGTACTTC.

V is TRBV10-2 and J is TRBJ2-7, with a possible D match to TRBD2 (5 bases). The CDR3 is 15 residues long. CDR1 is WSHSY and CDR2 is SAAADI in the germline V gene. Between the trimmed V and J ends, which lost 6 bases and 2 bases, there was a span of 17 bases. The CDR3 region has the DNA TGCGCCAGCAGCCTTCGGAGGAATCCCGCCTACGAGCAGTACTTC. This translates into CASSLRRNPAYEQYF.

The chain links TRBV10-3 to TRBJ2-3; 12 bases agree with TRBD2. Germline V gene sequence: CDR1 ENHRY, CDR2 SYGVKD. CDR3 length: 17 amino acids. With V trimmed by 3 bases and J by 4 bases, 8 bases remained unmatched. The CDR3 here is CAISDLASGRAPDTQYF. The DNA of the CDR3 is TGTGCCATCAGTGACTTAGCTAGCGGGAGGGCCCCAGATACGCAGTATTTT.

The J gene is TRBJ1-5, the V gene TRBV6-6; a weak D match, TRBD1 (6 bases). The CDR3 is 15 residues long. Trimming took 5 bases from V and 5 from J, leaving 16 bases between them. Germline V CDR1 and CDR2: MNHNY, SVGAGI (reference sequence). Written as DNA, the CDR3 is TGTGCCAGCAGTCTATCCGGACAGATTCATCAGCCCCAGCATTTT. Translating it yields CASSLSGQIHQPQHF.

J is TRBJ2-7 and V is TRBV9; no reliable D call. Between the trimmed V and J ends, which lost 0 bases and 0 bases, there was a span of 10 bases. Germline V gene data show CDR1 as SGDLS and CDR2 as YYNGEE. This CDR3 is 15 amino acids long. CDR3 region: CASSVGDLGSYEQYF. The CDR3 bases are TGTGCCAGCAGCGTAGGCGACCTCGGCTCCTACGAGCAGTACTTC. Complete variable domain (other parts from reference TRBV9 and TRBJ2-7): DSGVTQTPKHLITATGQRVTLRCSPRSGDLSVYWYQQSLDQGLQFLIQYYNGEERAKGNILERFSAQQFPDLHSELNLSSLELGDSALYFCASSVGDLGSYEQYFGPGTRLTVT.

The chain joins TRBV15 to TRBJ1-1; D unresolved. Trimming took off 1 base at V and 0 bases at J, with 3 bases between the two ends. The CDR3 runs to 13 residues. Germline V gene lookup returns CDR1 LNHNV and CDR2 YYDKDF (reference sequence). The DNA of the CDR3 is TGTGCCACCAGCAGAGGGCTGAACACTGAAGCTTTCTTT. This gives the protein CATSRGLNTEAFF.